The next 18 T cell receptor beta chains were all read from a single sample in a study of OX40 agonist ivuxolimab in advanced cancers. The method was the immunoSEQ multiplex PCR assay. Not all clones reach the TCRdb copy of this immuneACCESS table, which keeps in-frame sequences only. Checked studies attribute under half of the gap to unresolved V genes and leave the rest unexplained. Counted in this sample were nearly 95,000 clones; under 95% of them appeared once. The top ten clonotypes cover around 2.5% of the sample. Sequenced here: CD4+ or CD8+ T cells sorted from blood, sampled in a trial of the OX40 agonist ivuxolimab. The origin of the receptors is an adult with an advanced solid tumor such as melanoma, head and neck, liver or kidney cancer.

The V gene is TRBV7-6, the J gene TRBJ2-3; D assignment may be TRBD1 or TRBD2 (5 bases each). The V end lost 0 bases, the J end lost 6 bases, and 10 bases lay between the germline ends. The CDR3 sequence is 14 residues long. The germline CDR1 and CDR2 sequences are SGHVS and FNYEAQ. The CDR3 sequence is CASSLAQGVDTQYF. As DNA, the CDR3 is TGTGCCAGCAGCTTAGCGCAGGGAGTGGATACGCAGTATTTT.

J is TRBJ2-1 and V is TRBV5-1, with 11 bases aligning to TRBD2. V lost 4 bases and J lost 5; bases outside the gene matches: 2. The germline V gene has CDR1 SGHRS and CDR2 YFSETQ. CDR3 length: 14 residues. This CDR3 reads CASSLAGGNNEQFF. CDR3 nucleotides: TGCGCCAGCAGCCTAGCGGGGGGCAACAATGAGCAGTTCTTC.

The chain links TRBV28 to TRBJ2-1; the D gene is possibly TRBD1 (6 bases). Per the germline V gene, CDR1 is MDHEN and CDR2 is SYDVKM. The CDR3 extends over 14 amino acids. Trimming removed 4 bases from V and 2 bases from J, with 9 bases in between. CDR3 bases: TGTGCCAGCAGTTCAGGGACACCCTACAATGAGCAGTTCTTC. Translating gives CASSSGTPYNEQFF.

This sequence joins TRBV13 and TRBJ2-7; tentatively, D is TRBD2 (7 bases). CDR3 length: 13 amino acids. Germline values: CDR1 PRHDT, CDR2 FYEKMQ (reference sequence). Trimming removed 8 bases at V and 5 bases at J, with 16 bases between. The CDR3 loop is CASEAGGAHEQYF. The CDR3 DNA sequence: TGTGCCAGCGAGGCTGGGGGGGCCCACGAGCAGTACTTC. Using reference TRBV13 and TRBJ2-7 for the parts outside the CDR3, the full variable domain is AAGVIQSPRHLIKEKRETATLKCYPIPRHDTVYWYQQGPGQDPQFLISFYEKMQSDKGSIPDRFSAQQFSDYHSELNMSSLELGDSALYFCASEAGGAHEQYFGPGTRLTVT.

The chain carries TRBV4-1 and TRBJ2-7; 13 bases are a match to TRBD2. V shed 5 bases and J 5 bases; nucleotides not matched to a gene: 6. In germline, CDR1 is MGHRA, CDR2 YSYEKL. CDR3 size: 15 residues. The chain's CDR3 is CASSVTSGREDEQYF. For the CDR3, the DNA is TGCGCCAGCAGCGTTACTAGCGGGAGGGAGGACGAGCAGTACTTC.

The chain carries TRBV7-8 and TRBJ2-3, with D maybe TRBD2 (6 bases). The CDR3 totals 14 residues. V lost 1 base and J 6 bases, leaving 11 bases between the germline ends. Per the germline V gene, CDR1 is SGHVS and CDR2 is FQNEAQ. The CDR3 here is CASSLDRGWDTQYF. CDR3 nucleotide sequence: TGTGCCAGCAGCTTAGATCGGGGGTGGGATACGCAGTATTTT.

Concerning this clone itself: The same CDR3 is also encoded by other DNA sequences in this sample. The V gene is TRBV7-9, the J gene TRBJ2-1, with unresolved D. Per the germline V gene, CDR1 is SEHNR and CDR2 is FQNEAQ (reference sequence). The CDR3 loop spans 12 amino acids. Trimming took off 1 base at V and 8 bases at J, with 6 bases between the two ends. The CDR3 DNA reads as TGTGCCAGCAGCTTAGGATCGGATGAGCAGTTCTTC. Protein: CASSLGSDEQFF. The complete variable domain, with remaining parts taken from reference TRBV7-9 and TRBJ2-1, reads DTGVSQNPRHKITKRGQNVTFRCDPISEHNRLYWYRQTLGQGPEFLTYFQNEAQLEKSRLLSDRFSAERPKGSFSTLEIQRTEQGDSAMYLCASSLGSDEQFFGPGTRLTVL.

V is TRBV29-1 and J is TRBJ2-7; TRBD1 matches at 12 bases. The V segment lost 3 bases and the J segment 6 bases; nucleotides outside the gene matches: 6. This CDR3 spans 14 amino acids. CDR1 SQVTM and CDR2 ANQGSEA come from the germline V gene. The CDR3 spells CSVDRGQGATEQYF. CDR3 coding DNA: TGCAGCGTTGATCGGGGACAGGGGGCGACCGAGCAGTACTTC.

The gene calls are TRBV6-5 and TRBJ1-1; D remains ambiguous. This CDR3 is built from 15 residues. Trimming left V 2 bases short and J 4 bases short, with 14 bases between. Germline loops: CDR1 MNHEY, CDR2 SVGAGI. The CDR3 DNA is TGTGCCAGCAGTTACGACGGCCAAAGTGGCACTGAAGCTTTCTTT. Residues: CASSYDGQSGTEAFF.

As DNA, the CDR3 is TGTGCCAGTAGTATTAGGCAGGGAACCTACAATGAGCAGTTCTTC. Protein product: CASSIRQGTYNEQFF. The rearrangement uses TRBV19 and TRBJ2-1; the D gene is possibly TRBD1 (5 bases). CDR3 length: 15 amino acids. Trimming took 3 bases from V and 2 from J, leaving 11 bases between them. From germline, CDR1 is LNHDA and CDR2 SQIVND (reference sequence).

This chain links TRBV7-2 with TRBJ2-3, with a weak D call TRBD1 (5 bases). There are 15 residues in the CDR3. In germline, CDR1 is SGHTA, CDR2 FQGNSA. Trimming cost V 1 base and J 4 bases, with 12 bases left between them. CDR3 sequence: CASSLVTQGPDTQYF. The CDR3 DNA reads TGTGCCAGCAGCTTAGTCACGCAGGGTCCAGATACGCAGTATTTT.

The chain employs TRBV5-1 and TRBJ1-5, with TRBD1 matching over 9 bases. Trimming removed 4 bases from V and 4 bases from J; junction bases left unmatched: 3. Looked up from germline, CDR1 is SGHRS and CDR2 is YFSETQ. This CDR3 is 14 amino acids long. CDR3 residues: CASSLGTGNQPQHF. The CDR3 DNA reads as TGCGCCAGCAGCCTGGGGACAGGGAATCAGCCCCAGCATTTT.

This clone came up a few times. The chain carries TRBV9 and TRBJ2-7; possible D gene TRBD1, 6 bases. In germline, CDR1 is SGDLS, CDR2 YYNGEE. V was shortened by 3 bases and J by 0 bases, with 13 bases between the two germline ends. The CDR3 loop spans 15 amino acids. CDR3 in DNA: TGTGCCAGCAGCGCTGGACAGAAGAGCTCCTACGAGCAGTACTTC. This sequence encodes CASSAGQKSSYEQYF. The variable domain in full, completed from reference TRBV9 and TRBJ2-7, reads DSGVTQTPKHLITATGQRVTLRCSPRSGDLSVYWYQQSLDQGLQFLIQYYNGEERAKGNILERFSAQQFPDLHSELNLSSLELGDSALYFCASSAGQKSSYEQYFGPGTRLTVT.

The chain combines TRBV18 with TRBJ2-3, with 7 bases lining up with TRBD2. CDR1 KGHSH and CDR2 LQKENI come from the germline V gene. The CDR3 has 16 amino acids. V lost 3 bases to trimming and J lost 5 bases; unmatched junction nucleotides: 11. CDR3 DNA sequence: TGTGCCAGCTCACCTCTAGCGGATACCCTGTTAGATACGCAGTATTTT. Its translation: CASSPLADTLLDTQYF.

This clone was counted a single time. V and J are TRBV7-9 and TRBJ2-5, with 11 bases fitting TRBD2. Germline V gene lookup returns CDR1 SEHNR and CDR2 FQNEAQ (reference sequence). This CDR3 comprises 16 residues. V was clipped by 5 bases and J by 5 bases; unmatched bases: 10. This chain's CDR3 is CASSATSGSSWETQYF. The CDR3 nucleotides read TGTGCCAGCAGCGCCACTAGCGGGAGTTCGTGGGAGACCCAGTACTTC.

The chain is built from TRBV7-2 and TRBJ1-1; no clear D gene. Per germline, CDR1 SGHTA and CDR2 FQGNSA. This CDR3 region has 14 residues. V lost 0 bases, J lost 0 bases, and 5 bases lay in between. The CDR3 reads CASSLASLNTEAFF. CDR3 nucleotides: TGTGCCAGCAGCTTAGCGTCACTGAACACTGAAGCTTTCTTT.

The V gene is TRBV5-4, the J gene TRBJ2-7; the match to TRBD2 covers 8 bases. The CDR3 covers 17 residues. The V gene end was trimmed by 0 bases and the J gene end by 3 bases; junction bases not matched to a gene: 11. Germline CDR1 and CDR2: SGHNT and YYREEE (reference sequence). Here the CDR3 reads CASSLAGGQGPYYEQYF. For the CDR3, the DNA is TGTGCCAGCAGCTTGGCGGGGGGGCAAGGACCATACTACGAGCAGTACTTC.

The chain has TRBV6-5 and TRBJ2-5; D gene unclear. With 2 bases removed from V and 5 bases from J, the gap between germline ends came to 9 bases. CDR1 and CDR2 (germline): MNHEY, SVGAGI. The CDR3 loop spans 13 amino acids. This CDR3 is CASSYAPEETQYF. The DNA of the CDR3 is TGTGCCAGCAGTTACGCACCGGAGGAGACCCAGTACTTC.